The subject of this entry is one T cell receptor (beta chain). The data were taken from a study of control samples from healthy donors and cancer patients. The V gene end was trimmed by 1 base and the J gene end by 0 bases; junction bases not matched to a gene: 7. CDR3 length equals 18 residues. The germline CDR1 and CDR2 sequences are LGHDT and YNNKEL (reference sequence). Only in-frame clones appear in the TCRdb table, and some are missing; sequencing was by immunoSEQ multiplex PCR. The sample lists roughly 93,000 clones, 85% to 90% occurring once. The origin of this receptor is a woman between 50 and 59 years old with colorectal cancer. This chain connects TRBV3-1 (or the pseudogene TRBV3-2) to TRBJ2-1, with 9 nucleotides matching TRBD2. The material sequenced was PBMCs. The CDR3 DNA follows: TGTGCCAGCAGCCAAGTTCCTAGCGGGGCGAGCTCCTACAATGAGCAGTTCTTC. Protein product: CASSQVPSGASSYNEQFF.